Presented here are 22 T cell receptor beta chains from one specimen sequenced in a study of identical twins. In TCRdb, the 5' RACE reads were re-called with MiXCR into one record per CDR3 protein. The data hold around 450,000 distinct CDR3 sequences, with 14% observed a single time. Another study also made use of these data, one on yellow fever vaccine responses in identical twins.

Sequenced input: CD4+ T cells sorted from blood. The source is a woman younger than 35 in good health.

This clonotype came up a few times. The rearrangement links TRBV7-9 to TRBJ2-7, with D uncertain. The CDR3 contains 16 residues. Germline assignment: CDR1 SEHNR and CDR2 FQNEAQ (reference sequence). V was trimmed by 0 bases and J by 7 bases, leaving 19 bases between them. CDR3 coding DNA: TGTGCCAGCAGCTTAGCGTCCGCGGACCTTACCCTAGAGCAGTACTTC. Residues: CASSLASADLTLEQYF.

In its sample, this clonotype was seen a few times. DNA of the CDR3: TGTGCCAGCAGCCAGGCCAGGGGTCGAGCTAACTATGGCTACACCTTC. It encodes CASSQARGRANYGYTF. The rearrangement uses TRBV11-2 and TRBJ1-2, with D maybe TRBD1 (6 bases). Germline V CDR1 and CDR2: SGHAT, FQNNGV. The V and J ends lost 5 bases and 0 bases respectively, with 16 bases between them. The CDR3 consists of 16 residues. Based on the CDR3 plus reference TRBV11-2 and TRBJ1-2, the full variable domain is EAGVAQSPRYKIIEKRQSVAFWCNPISGHATLYWYQQILGQGPKLLIQFQNNGVVDDSQLPKDRFSAERLKGVDSTLKIQPAKLEDSAVYLCASSQARGRANYGYTFGSGTRLTVV.

This clonotype showed up just a few times. The rearrangement joins TRBV11-1 to TRBJ2-1; TRBD2 aligns across 10 bases. The CDR3 covers 15 residues. CDR1 is SGHAT and CDR2 is FQDESV in the germline V gene (reference sequence). The V gene end was trimmed by 8 bases and the J gene end by 5 bases; junction bases not matched to a gene: 9. CDR3 residues: CASASGTSANNEQFF. DNA for the CDR3: TGTGCCAGCGCATCCGGGACTAGCGCTAACAATGAGCAGTTCTTC.

The J gene is TRBJ2-2, the V gene TRBV5-1; D not certain. V gave up 4 bases and J gave up 1 base, with 8 bases separating them. CDR3 length: 14 amino acids. Germline assignment: CDR1 SGHRS and CDR2 YFSETQ. CDR3 region: CASSRSQNTGELFF. The CDR3 DNA reads TGCGCCAGCAGCCGGAGCCAGAACACCGGGGAGCTGTTTTTT.

There are a few counts of this clonotype. This sequence joins TRBV29-1 and TRBJ2-4, with D tentatively TRBD2 (5 bases). CDR1 is SQVTM, CDR2 ANQGSEA, per germline. This CDR3 is built from 11 residues. V was shortened by 7 bases and J by 6 bases, with 10 bases between the two germline ends. The CDR3 sequence is CSADGGNIQYF. In nucleotides, the CDR3 is TGCAGCGCTGACGGAGGAAACATTCAGTACTTC.

The chain uses TRBV7-8 and TRBJ2-1, with 13 bases identical to TRBD2. Germline CDR1 SGHVS, CDR2 FQNEAQ. The CDR3 contains 18 residues. The junction had 2 bases not matched to a gene; V was cut back by 0 bases and J by 0 bases. The CDR3 sequence is CASSLATSGRVSYNEQFF. Written as DNA, the CDR3 is TGTGCCAGCAGCTTAGCTACTAGCGGGAGGGTCTCCTACAATGAGCAGTTCTTC.

The sample holds a few counts of this clonotype. This chain links TRBV4-1 with TRBJ2-5; 10 bases are a match to TRBD1. This CDR3 has 20 amino acids. The germline CDR1 and CDR2 sequences are MGHRA and YSYEKL. V was clipped by 1 base and J by 2 bases; unmatched bases: 16. The CDR3 nucleotides read TGCGCCAGCAGCCAAGCCTGGACAGGGGGTGGCAGGGATCTTCAAGAGACCCAGTACTTC. Protein sequence: CASSQAWTGGGRDLQETQYF.

This clonotype was seen a few times. The chain has TRBV20-1 and TRBJ2-1, with unresolved D. CDR1 and CDR2 from the germline V gene are DFQATT and SNEGSKA (reference sequence). V was trimmed by 5 bases and J by 4 bases, leaving 12 bases between them. The CDR3 consists of 13 residues. The CDR3 reads CSADNRIYNEQFF. CDR3 coding DNA: TGCAGTGCTGATAACCGAATTTACAATGAGCAGTTCTTC.

This clonotype was seen a handful of times. The chain employs TRBV3-1 and TRBJ2-5; D not certain. The length of the CDR3 is 12 residues. With 3 bases removed from V and 3 bases from J, the gap between germline ends came to 5 bases. CDR1 is LGHDT and CDR2 is YNNKEL in the germline V gene (reference sequence). CDR3 sequence: CASSHVEETQYF. DNA for the CDR3: TGTGCCAGCAGCCACGTTGAAGAGACCCAGTACTTC.

This clonotype came up many times. The chain is built from TRBV28 and TRBJ1-3; D might be TRBD1 (5 bases). With 7 bases removed from V and 0 bases from J, the gap between germline ends came to 13 bases. The CDR3 is made up of 15 amino acids. The germline gives CDR1 MDHEN, CDR2 SYDVKM. CDR3 in amino acids: CASINQGSSGNTIYF. For the CDR3, the DNA is TGTGCCAGCATTAACCAGGGCAGCTCTGGAAACACCATATATTTT.

This clonotype was seen more than once but under ten times. V usage is TRBV28 and J usage is TRBJ1-2; TRBD1 agrees at 7 bases. Germline loops: CDR1 MDHEN, CDR2 SYDVKM. The CDR3 is 12 amino acids. The CDR3 sequence: CVTNRGNYGYTF. The CDR3 coding sequence is TGTGTCACCAACAGGGGTAACTATGGCTACACCTTC.

The V call is TRBV4-3, the J call TRBJ2-1; 10 bases are shared with TRBD2. The CDR3 loop spans 17 amino acids. From germline, CDR1 is LGHNA and CDR2 YSLEER. With V trimmed by 2 bases and J by 9 bases, 13 bases remained unmatched. The CDR3 here is CASSQFLPSGRAVEQFF. DNA of the CDR3: TGCGCCAGCAGCCAATTTCTACCCAGCGGGAGGGCCGTTGAGCAGTTCTTC.

In this sample, this clonotype turned up a few times. The rearrangement joins TRBV19 to TRBJ2-2; 7 nucleotides align to TRBD2. The CDR3 is 15 residues long. Germline V gene data show CDR1 as LNHDA and CDR2 as SQIVND (reference sequence). Trimming at V came to 8 bases and at J to 6 bases, leaving 12 bases not matched to a gene. The CDR3 reads CASEEGSGFSGELFF. The CDR3 DNA sequence: TGTGCCAGTGAGGAAGGTAGCGGGTTCTCCGGGGAGCTGTTTTTT.

The V gene is TRBV30, the J gene TRBJ2-5; 8 positions match TRBD2. Germline loops: CDR1 GTSNPN, CDR2 SVGIG (reference sequence). The CDR3 runs to 15 residues. The V and J ends lost 3 bases and 4 bases, in that order; junction bases with no gene match: 10. The CDR3 loop is CAWRNAGLASETQYF. CDR3 in DNA: TGTGCCTGGAGGAACGCCGGACTAGCTTCAGAGACCCAGTACTTC. The full variable domain, with the rest looked up from reference TRBV30 and TRBJ2-5, is SQTIHQWPATLVQPVGSPLSLECTVEGTSNPNLYWYRQAAGRGLQLLFYSVGIGQISSEVPQNLSASRPQDRQFILSSKKLLLSDSGFYLCAWRNAGLASETQYFGPGTRLLVL.

This chain uses TRBV7-3 with TRBJ2-5; D ambiguous. Germline V gene lookup returns CDR1 SGHTA and CDR2 FQGTGA. CDR3 length: 15 residues. V was pared by 3 bases and J by 4 bases, with 15 bases between. The CDR3 DNA follows: TGTGCCAGCAGCTTTTTAGGGTCACTGGGAGAGACCCAGTACTTC. Amino acid sequence: CASSFLGSLGETQYF.

J is TRBJ2-1 and V is TRBV11-2; maybe TRBD2 (5 bases). V was shortened by 1 base and J by 2 bases, with 9 bases between the two germline ends. This CDR3 spans 15 amino acids. Germline V CDR1 and CDR2: SGHAT, FQNNGV. CDR3 sequence: CASSLGTGTYNEQFF. CDR3 bases: TGTGCCAGCAGCTTAGGGACGGGGACCTACAATGAGCAGTTCTTC. The full variable domain, in which reference TRBV11-2 and TRBJ2-1 provide the parts outside the CDR3, is EAGVAQSPRYKIIEKRQSVAFWCNPISGHATLYWYQQILGQGPKLLIQFQNNGVVDDSQLPKDRFSAERLKGVDSTLKIQPAKLEDSAVYLCASSLGTGTYNEQFFGPGTRLTVL.

The V call is TRBV12-3 or TRBV12-4, the J call TRBJ1-6; possibly TRBD1 for D (6 bases). Trimming removed 10 bases from V and 2 bases from J, with 15 bases in between. CDR3 length: 15 amino acids. CDR3 nucleotide sequence: TGTGCCACTTCACCAGGGGCGCCCTATAATTCACCCCTCCACTTT. Translated: CATSPGAPYNSPLHF.

This clonotype was picked up a small number of times. V gene TRBV18 combines with J gene TRBJ2-3; the D is unclear. The CDR3 is 13 residues long. Trimming cost V 3 bases and J 2 bases, with 6 bases left between them. The germline CDR1 and CDR2 sequences are KGHSH and LQKENI. The CDR3 sequence: CASSPRPTDTQYF. Written as DNA, the CDR3 is TGTGCCAGCTCACCGCGACCCACAGATACGCAGTATTTT.

This clonotype was picked up many times. The chain links TRBV9 to TRBJ2-7; TRBD2 aligns across 11 bases. Trimming cost V 5 bases and J 6 bases; bases outside gene matches: 7. The CDR3 sequence is 14 residues long. Germline V gene data show CDR1 as SGDLS and CDR2 as YYNGEE. CDR3 sequence reads: CASSFTSGGPEQYF. CDR3 sequence (DNA): TGTGCCAGCAGTTTCACTAGCGGGGGTCCCGAGCAGTACTTC.

V is TRBV6-1 and J is TRBJ1-5; 7 bases agree with TRBD1. Looked up from germline, CDR1 is MNHNS and CDR2 is SASEGT. This CDR3 contains 15 residues. V lost 5 bases to trimming and J lost 5 bases; unmatched junction nucleotides: 9. CDR3 sequence (DNA): TGTGCCAGCAGTAAACAACAGGGGCGGGATCAGCCCCAGCATTTT. The encoded protein is CASSKQQGRDQPQHF.

This clonotype was detected ten times or more. CDR3 in amino acids: CASSESRSGYNEQFF. In DNA, the CDR3 is TGTGCCAGCAGTGAATCTAGAAGTGGCTACAATGAGCAGTTCTTC. The gene calls are TRBV25-1 and TRBJ2-1; D not certain. V was shortened by 1 base and J by 3 bases, with 10 bases between the two germline ends. There are 15 residues in the CDR3. Germline CDR1 reads MGHDK; CDR2 reads SYGVNS.

The CDR3 DNA reads TGTGCCAGCAGCCAAGTGTTGGGACCCCGGGGAAGCGAGCAGTACTTC. This gives the protein CASSQVLGPRGSEQYF. The chain employs TRBV3-1 and TRBJ2-7, with D possibly called TRBD1 or TRBD2 (5 bases each). The germline V gene encodes CDR1 LGHDT and CDR2 YNNKEL (reference sequence). V was cut by 1 base and J by 6 bases, with 19 bases left in between. This CDR3 contains 16 residues.